The next 15 T cell receptor beta chains were all read from a single sample in a study of tumor and adjacent non-tumor tissue in lung cancer. This sample's RNA came from whole unsorted tissue. TCRbeta libraries were built with three rounds of nested PCR, modified from ARM-PCR. TCRdb reprocessed the multiplex PCR reads via MiXCR and lists one record per CDR3 protein. The profile shows some 120,000 distinct CDR3 sequences, roughly 64% of them singletons. The source material was lung tumor tissue. These receptors came from a man younger than 45 with non-small cell lung cancer.

In this sample, this clonotype turned up many times. The chain uses TRBV10-3 and TRBJ2-5, with a tentative D call TRBD1 (6 bases). The CDR3 is 16 amino acids. Trimming pared 6 bases from V and 4 bases from J, leaving 21 bases between. Germline V gives CDR1 ENHRY, CDR2 SYGVKD. Here the CDR3 DNA reads TGTGCCATCAGAAACACCCTACAGGGTTTAGGAGAGACCCAGTACTTC. Translated, it gives CAIRNTLQGLGETQYF.

About this clonotype itself: This could be a read error, since a much larger clone is one nucleotide away. The rearrangement joins TRBV6-5 to TRBJ2-7; a weak D match, TRBD1 (6 bases). Trimming removed 6 bases at V and 3 bases at J, with 12 bases between. This CDR3 has 13 residues. Germline V CDR1 and CDR2: MNHEY, SVGAGI. CDR3 nucleotides: TGTGCCAGCAGGCAGGACAGCTTCTACGAGCAGTACTTC. This sequence encodes CASRQDSFYEQYF.

In its sample, this clonotype was seen a few times. Possible read error: a much larger clone is one base away. The chain recombines TRBV29-1 with TRBJ2-3; D is undetermined. The CDR3 runs to 13 residues. Germline values: CDR1 SQVTM, CDR2 ANQGSEA. CDR3 protein: CSVEDPSTDMQYF. The CDR3 DNA reads TGCAGCGTTGAAGATCCCAGCACAGATATGCAGTATTTT.

This clonotype showed up many times. J is TRBJ1-2 and V is TRBV13, with D uncertain. V was cut by 0 bases and J by 3 bases, with 5 bases left in between. The germline V gene encodes CDR1 PRHDT and CDR2 FYEKMQ (reference sequence). CDR3 length equals 13 residues. This CDR3 reads CASSLGADYGYTF. The CDR3 region has the DNA TGTGCCAGCAGCTTAGGGGCAGACTATGGCTACACCTTC. The complete variable domain, with remaining parts taken from reference TRBV13 and TRBJ1-2, reads AAGVIQSPRHLIKEKRETATLKCYPIPRHDTVYWYQQGPGQDPQFLISFYEKMQSDKGSIPDRFSAQQFSDYHSELNMSSLELGDSALYFCASSLGADYGYTFGSGTRLTVV.

This clonotype was picked up a small number of times. J is TRBJ2-7 and V is TRBV6-1; TRBD1 is a possible D gene (6 bases). The CDR3 has 13 residues. Germline assignment: CDR1 MNHNS and CDR2 SASEGT. V gave up 4 bases and J gave up 4 bases, with 11 bases separating them. In DNA, the CDR3 is TGTGCCAGCAGTGCTGGGGGCATTTACGAGCAGTACTTC. Translating it yields CASSAGGIYEQYF.

Details on this clonotype: A much more abundant neighbour one base away suggests this may be a read error. The CDR3 does not end in the conserved phenylalanine or tryptophan, so this is likely a read error. This rearrangement joins TRBV20-1 to TRBJ2-5; 10 bases agree with TRBD1. V lost 6 bases and J lost 1; bases outside the gene matches: 8. This CDR3 spans 15 amino acids. The V gene's germline CDR1 is DFQATT and CDR2 SNEGSKA (reference sequence). The CDR3 here is CSASRQGALQETQYL. CDR3 coding DNA: TGCAGTGCCTCGAGACAGGGGGCTCTCCAAGAGACCCAGTACTTA.

The gene calls are TRBV25-1 and TRBJ1-1; tentatively, D is TRBD1 (5 bases). Germline assignment: CDR1 MGHDK and CDR2 SYGVNS. Trimming removed 1 base from V and 10 bases from J, with 10 bases in between. The CDR3 runs 12 residues. The CDR3 DNA sequence: TGTGCCAGCAGTGAATCAGGAGGGGTAGCTTTCTTT. Its translation is CASSESGGVAFF.

Comment on this clonotype: Given the absence of the conserved phenylalanine or tryptophan at the CDR3 end, a read error is likely. This chain joins TRBV6-5 and TRBJ2-1, with D perhaps matching TRBD1 (5 bases). The CDR3 length is 12 residues. Germline V gene lookup returns CDR1 MNHEY and CDR2 SVGAGI. The CDR3 DNA reads as TGTGCAGGCAGTAAGGGGATCGGTGAGCAGTTCCTC. This codes for CAGSKGIGEQFL.

This clonotype showed up many times. As DNA, the CDR3 is TGTGCCAGCTCGCCGGTGAAGCGGAGAGGTACGAATGAGCAGTTCTTC. Its protein is CASSPVKRRGTNEQFF. The chain uses TRBV4-2 and TRBJ2-1; maybe TRBD2 (5 bases). Germline V gene data show CDR1 as LGHNA and CDR2 as YNFKEQ. This CDR3 is built from 16 residues. V was cut by 8 bases and J by 7 bases, with 24 bases left in between.

This chain uses TRBV4-3 with TRBJ1-1, with D unclear. The CDR3 contains 15 residues. With 2 bases removed from V and 4 bases from J, the gap between germline ends came to 14 bases. The germline V gene encodes CDR1 LGHNA and CDR2 YSLEER. CDR3 loop: CASSQKIGKITEAFF. The CDR3 bases are TGCGCCAGCAGCCAAAAAATCGGGAAGATCACTGAAGCTTTCTTT.

About this clonotype: A much larger clonotype is one base distant, so this may be a read error. The chain has TRBV20-1 and TRBJ2-7, with 10 positions matching TRBD2. V was clipped by 0 bases and J by 4 bases; unmatched bases: 6. This CDR3 is 15 amino acids long. Looked up from germline, CDR1 is DFQATT and CDR2 is SNEGSKA (reference sequence). The CDR3 DNA reads as TGCAGTGCTAGAGATAGGCTAGCGGGAGATTACGAGCAGTACTTC. Amino acid sequence: CSARDRLAGDYEQYF.

This clonotype was detected once. A read error may explain this, as a much larger clone is one base away. The chain employs TRBV4-3 and TRBJ1-4; TRBD1 is a possible D gene (6 bases). The V end lost 0 bases, the J end lost 9 bases, and 11 bases lay between the germline ends. The CDR3 contains 14 residues. Germline assignment: CDR1 LGHNA and CDR2 YSLEER. The CDR3 reads CASSQEEGGKKLFF. CDR3 DNA sequence: TGCGCCAGCAGCCAAGAGGAGGGGGGTAAAAAACTGTTTTTT.

This chain connects TRBV11-2 to TRBJ1-2, with 11 bases that match TRBD1. The CDR3 totals 15 residues. V shed 3 bases, J shed 8 bases, and the junction held 8 bases outside the gene matches. Germline CDR1 is SGHAT and CDR2 is FQNNGV. The CDR3 bases are TGTGCCAGCAGCTTGGATCCGGGACAGGGGGTGGGCTACACCTTC. This codes for CASSLDPGQGVGYTF.

This clonotype was counted many times. This chain links TRBV10-3 with TRBJ1-1; D is perhaps TRBD1 (5 bases). The V end lost 4 bases, the J end lost 5 bases, and 11 bases lay between the germline ends. The CDR3 loop spans 13 amino acids. Germline V CDR1 and CDR2: ENHRY, SYGVKD. CDR3 amino acids: CAISAQGTTEAFF. The CDR3, as DNA: TGTGCCATCAGTGCCCAGGGAACTACTGAAGCTTTCTTT.

A word on this clonotype: With a much larger clone just one base away, this may be a read error. This CDR3 reads CASSKPASYEQYF. The CDR3 region has the DNA TGCGCCAGCAGCAAACCGGCGTCCTACGAGCAGTACTTC. J is TRBJ2-7 and V is TRBV4-1; no clear D gene. V lost 5 bases, J lost 1 base, and 9 bases lay in between. This CDR3 comprises 13 residues. CDR1 is MGHRA, CDR2 YSYEKL, per germline.